This T cell receptor beta chain is from a study of molecular identifiers for immune sequencing clone quantification. Across the study: Replicates partitioned RNA from approximately 20,000 or 100,000 naive CD8 cells into five parts, sequencing four. Study-level findings and limits: Spiked-in Jurkat TCR RNA corresponding to one cell was reported as detectable against more than 750,000 naive cells.

Germline values: CDR1 MNHEY, CDR2 SVGEGT. The CDR3 has 17 residues. From roughly 20,000 to 1,000,000 sorted cells, naive CD8 libraries were generated with 10%, 30% or 50% RNA. This clonotype was counted once. No antigen is known for it. At one boundary the junction diverges from the germline segment, which might be a read error. TCRdb reprocessed the PCR reads with MiXCR, giving one entry per CDR3 protein. The table records more than 550,000 distinct CDR3 sequences, roughly 23% of them present only once. This sequence was found in a human donor in good health. Some libraries in this study had Jurkat cell RNA spiked in. The sample taken for sequencing was naive CD8+ T cells from blood, with Jurkat cell RNA spiked in. Specified subset: FACS-sorted CD8+CD4-CCR7+CD45RA+ naive T cells. The chain employs TRBV6-2 or TRBV6-3 and TRBJ2-7, with 8 bases identical to TRBD1. The CDR3 DNA is TGTGCCGGCAGTTATTATGGGACAGGCGACCTTTCGTACGAGCAGTACTTC. This codes for CAGSYYGTGDLSYEQYF.